A selection of T cell receptor beta chains follows, all from one sample in a study of blood T cells in healthy people across ages. TCRdb called the 5' RACE reads again in MiXCR, with one record for every CDR3 protein. The repertoire holds fewer than 2 million distinct CDR3 sequences, 35% to 50% seen once, with roughly 24% in the top ten. Sequenced material: blood. The receptors here all came from a human donor in good health. Both conserved end residues are part of each CDR3.

j_call,v_call,cdr3_aa
TRBJ2-5,TRBV15,CATSRGSETQYF
TRBJ1-2,TRBV28,CASSSTGQGALGYTF
TRBJ1-2,TRBV24-1,CAASDPTGKQGYTF
TRBJ2-1,TRBV6-1,CASSAGGSNNGQFF
TRBJ2-3,TRBV3-1,CASSQDVPGSDTQYF
.,TRBV12-3/TRBV12-4,CASSWGLAGRIQETQYF
TRBJ2-1,TRBV7-9,CASGLGPRRDEQFF
TRBJ1-2,TRBV7-2,CASSSLGQGAHGYTF
TRBJ2-7,TRBV7-2,CASSLRTSGEVTQYF
TRBJ2-7,TRBV7-2,CASSLETVTVSSYEQYF